Sequencing of this T cell receptor (beta chain) was carried out in a study of blood T cell repertoires in COVID-19. Per germline, CDR1 LNHDA and CDR2 SQIVND (reference sequence). J was trimmed by 5 bases and V by 5 bases; bases with no gene match: 4. This CDR3 is 16 amino acids long. Authors' methods: Estimation of nucleated cell counts relied on the amplification of reference gene primers. Generated by immunoSEQ multiplex PCR, the TCRdb table keeps only in-frame clones and is missing some. V, J and clone size reflect that table, while D and trimming were determined from the DNA. The sample lists some 87,000 clones; around 83% were seen once.

This chain links TRBV19 with TRBJ2-1; the match to TRBD2 covers 15 bases. This TCR was sampled from a man aged 80 or over with active or convalescent COVID-19. Sequenced input: peripheral blood. CDR3 nucleotides: TGTGCCAGTAGTCGGACTAGCGGGGGGGCTAACAATGAGCAGTTCTTC. Translated: CASSRTSGGANNEQFF.